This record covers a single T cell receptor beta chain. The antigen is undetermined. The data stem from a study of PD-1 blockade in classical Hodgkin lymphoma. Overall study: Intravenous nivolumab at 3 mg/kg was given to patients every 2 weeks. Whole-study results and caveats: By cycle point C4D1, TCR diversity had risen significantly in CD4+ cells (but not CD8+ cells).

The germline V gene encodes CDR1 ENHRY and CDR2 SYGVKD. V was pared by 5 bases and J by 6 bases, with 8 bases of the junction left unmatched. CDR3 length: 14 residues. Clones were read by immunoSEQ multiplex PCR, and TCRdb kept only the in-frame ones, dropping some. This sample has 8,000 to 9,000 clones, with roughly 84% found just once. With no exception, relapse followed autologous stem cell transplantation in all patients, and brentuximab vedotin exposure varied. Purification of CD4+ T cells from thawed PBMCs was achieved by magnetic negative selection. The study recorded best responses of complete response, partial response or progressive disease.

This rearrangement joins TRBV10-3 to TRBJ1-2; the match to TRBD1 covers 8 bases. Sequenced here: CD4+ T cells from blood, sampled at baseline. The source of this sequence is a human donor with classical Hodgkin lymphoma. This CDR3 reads CAISPPGGRDGYTF. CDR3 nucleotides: TGTGCCATCAGTCCGCCAGGGGGCAGGGATGGCTACACCTTC.